The present TCR beta chain was sequenced within a study of tumor-infiltrating lymphocytes in localized non-small cell lung cancer. TCRdb keeps only in-frame clones here, not all; method: immunoSEQ multiplex PCR. Of about 16,000 clones detected, roughly 80% appear once; the ten largest clones hold 6% to 7%. Study-wide results and limits: Only some patients had TCR sequencing, depending on available tissue.

The CDR3 is 16 amino acids. Germline CDR1 reads PRHDT; CDR2 reads FYEKMQ (reference sequence). The ends were cut back, 1 base at V and 0 bases at J, with 11 bases in the middle. As concerns this clone: Antigen unknown.

The chain joins TRBV13 to TRBJ2-3; D not certain. This receptor was obtained from a human donor with non-small cell lung cancer. The sample comprised lung tumor tissue. The CDR3 loop is CASSLEVAQSTDTQYF. The CDR3 DNA reads as TGTGCCAGCAGCTTAGAGGTCGCCCAAAGCACAGATACGCAGTATTTT.